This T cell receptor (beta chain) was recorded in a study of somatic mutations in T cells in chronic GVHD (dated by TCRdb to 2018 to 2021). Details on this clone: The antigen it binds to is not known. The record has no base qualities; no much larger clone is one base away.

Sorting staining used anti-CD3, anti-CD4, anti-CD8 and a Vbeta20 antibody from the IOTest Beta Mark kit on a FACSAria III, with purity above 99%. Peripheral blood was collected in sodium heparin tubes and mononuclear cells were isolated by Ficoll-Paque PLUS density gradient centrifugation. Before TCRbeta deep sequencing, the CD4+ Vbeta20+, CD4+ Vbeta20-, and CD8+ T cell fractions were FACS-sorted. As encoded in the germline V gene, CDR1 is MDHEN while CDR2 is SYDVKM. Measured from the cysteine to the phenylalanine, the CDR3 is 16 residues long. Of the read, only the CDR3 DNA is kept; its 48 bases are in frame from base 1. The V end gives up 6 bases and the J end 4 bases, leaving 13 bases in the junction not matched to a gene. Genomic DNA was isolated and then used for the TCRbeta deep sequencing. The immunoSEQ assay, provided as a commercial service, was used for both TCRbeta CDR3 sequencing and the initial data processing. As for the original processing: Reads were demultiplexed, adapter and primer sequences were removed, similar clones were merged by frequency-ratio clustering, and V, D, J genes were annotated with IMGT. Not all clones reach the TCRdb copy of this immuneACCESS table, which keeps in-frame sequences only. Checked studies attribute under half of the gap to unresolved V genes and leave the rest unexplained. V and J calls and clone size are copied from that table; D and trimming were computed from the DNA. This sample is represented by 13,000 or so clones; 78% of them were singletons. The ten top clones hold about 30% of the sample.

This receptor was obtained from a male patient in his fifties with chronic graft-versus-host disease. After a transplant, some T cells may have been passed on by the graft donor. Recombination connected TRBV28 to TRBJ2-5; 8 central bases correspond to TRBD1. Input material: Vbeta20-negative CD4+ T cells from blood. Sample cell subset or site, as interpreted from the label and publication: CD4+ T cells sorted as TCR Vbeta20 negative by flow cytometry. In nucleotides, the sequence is TGTGCCAGCAGGGGGACCCCGGGACAGGCGGGAGAGACCCAGTACTTC. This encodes CASRGTPGQAGETQYF.